The entry below gives a single TCR beta chain sequence along with its context. The antigen remains unidentified. This record belongs to a study of cytomegalovirus exposure and HLA in healthy donors. Study-wide points: A later analysis associated roughly 15,000 TCR beta sequences with HLA alleles at a 0.05 false discovery rate. Later work showed greater clonal expansion in HLA-associated TCR beta chains than in equally common others.

Use of 60 Vbeta and 13 Jbeta primers characterized the PCR. In the original analysis: As a later analysis found, there were about 80 million unique TCR beta chains, of which some 10 million were shared. TCRdb's copy holds only in-frame clones and misses some; the assay was immunoSEQ multiplex PCR. That table supplies the V and J calls and clone size; D and trimming were determined from the DNA. The profile shows about 140,000 clones, roughly 76% of them singletons. The ends were cut back, 5 bases at V and 0 bases at J, with 11 bases in the middle. The CDR3 loop spans 16 amino acids. Germline V CDR1 and CDR2: SEHNR, FQNEAQ (reference sequence).

The sample taken for sequencing was PBMCs. The TCR comes from a middle-aged woman in good health and CMV-seronegative. The chain employs TRBV7-9 and TRBJ2-6, with D perhaps matching TRBD1 (6 bases). The CDR3 protein is CASSTGTYSGANVLTF. The CDR3 bases are TGTGCCAGCAGCACAGGGACCTACTCTGGGGCCAACGTCCTGACTTTC.